This T cell receptor (beta chain) was recovered during a study of shared clonotypes between healthy human individuals (dated by TCRdb to 2018 to 2020). Turning to the overall study: The cohort comprised a couple of women and a few men aged 18 to 49 years. For each donor, CD4 naive and CD4 memory were each run on three plates, CD8 naive on two plates, and CD8 memory on one plate. To estimate repertoire size and how much clonotype sharing occurs between individuals, the study deeply sequenced the blood TCR repertoires of about five healthy adults. Libraries were prepared and TCR repertoires were sequenced by different laboratories using diverse techniques, in order to increase sequencing depth and limit assay-specific biases. Each donor's leukapheresis produced roughly between about 0.85 and 10 billion PBMCs.

Using the deep immunoSEQ assay, multiplex PCR amplified TCR CDR3 regions from genomic DNA. Genomic DNA extracted from each cell subset was distributed evenly over all wells of several immunoSEQ 96-well plates, and each plate served as one replicate. Each replicate PCR for sorted subsets received about 180 ng genomic DNA, equal to about 30,000 T cell genomes. The purified libraries were quantified using a Qubit 3.0 fluorometer, sized with a Bioanalyzer 2100, and then quantified again using the KAPA Library Quantification kit. A separate single-read 150-cycle Illumina NextSeq 550 flow cell was used to sequence each immunoSEQ 96-well plate. Turning to the authors' computational methods: Because only junctional sequences without quality scores were contained in the immunoSEQ output, filtering matching that applied to full-length reads could not be performed. Sequences were annotated with PyIR, a Python wrapper for IgBLAST v1.9, using IMGT germline references to assign V/J genes and CDR3. Reads with weak V/J assignments (E-value above 1e-6), missing CDR3, stop codons, out-of-frame junctions, or ambiguous translated residues were removed. A V3J clonotype was defined by an identical inferred V gene, J gene, and CDR3 amino acid sequence. Percentage overlap between repertoires was calculated by dividing the number of shared unique clonotypes by the size of the smaller repertoire. Richness of each repertoire was evaluated using RTK rarefaction, the Chao1 estimator, and Recon v2.1 estimates of unobserved clonotypes. For all TCRbeta clonotypes obtained by the gDNA method from four donors, generation probabilities were computed with OLGA. Not all clones reach the TCRdb copy of this immuneACCESS table, which keeps in-frame sequences only. Checked studies attribute under half of the gap to unresolved V genes and leave the rest unexplained. The DNA was the basis for D and trimming; V, J and clone size are from that table. This sample comprises 2 million to 2.5 million clones, about 94% of them detected only once. 0.1% to 0.15% of the sample rests with the top ten.

The donors were healthy, HIV-negative adults who had no recently reported acute infections or vaccinations. All donors were Caucasian adults living in Nashville, Tennessee, USA. CD4+ T cells were enriched by magnetic negative selection; naive cells were then positively selected on CD45RA, and the negative fraction formed the memory subset. Blood was collected by leukapheresis, and PBMCs were isolated by Ficoll-Histopaque density gradient centrifugation and then cryopreserved in liquid nitrogen vapor phase. Analytical flow cytometry was used to check the purity and quantity of every magnetically sorted T cell population. Genomic DNA was isolated from every sorted fraction and measured by UV absorbance on a Nanodrop 2000c. Beyond this particular receptor, the publication reports: Incomplete sequencing was indicated by rarefaction of sorted-subset datasets, despite the large sequencing depth. Sampling was restricted to blood, and TCR repertoires in tissue are likely to differ from TCR repertoires in blood. The small number of donors limited the genetic and exposure-history diversity represented. Higher generation probabilities were observed for clonotypes shared by all four sorted-subset donors than for non-shared clonotypes. Naive subsets generally had larger estimated clonotype richness than memory subsets. When a few donors were compared, the shared fraction of clonotypes was around 5% for naive CD4, around 3.5% for naive CD8, 2.3% for memory CD4, and around 0.4% for memory CD8. Pairwise subsampling indicated that sequencing depth was expected to affect the degree of clonotype sharing among donors.

About this clone: Its antigen is still unknown. Within one base of it there is no much larger clone, and no base qualities were kept.

Trimming takes 7 bases from V and 5 bases from J, and the germline ends sit 21 bases apart. The CDR3, from cysteine to phenylalanine, totals 16 residues. Of the read, only the CDR3 DNA is kept; its 48 bases are in frame from base 1. CDR1 and CDR2 are drawn from the germline V gene: SGHRS, YFSETQ. Material: naive CD4+ T cells sorted from blood. The label giving this sample's cell subset or site can be read as: CD45RA+ positively selected. This receptor was identified in a man younger than 35 in good health. The chain is assembled from TRBV5-1 and TRBJ1-4; D gene: possibly TRBD1, on 6 matching bases. In nucleotides, the sequence is TGCGCCAGCTCTGACCCGAGAGGGGGATTAAATGAAAAACTGTTTTTT. Its protein reads: CASSDPRGGLNEKLFF. Reference TRBV5-1 and TRBJ1-4 genes cover what lies past the CDR3, so the full variable domain is KAGVTQTPRYLIKTRGQQVTLSCSPISGHRSVSWYQQTPGQGLQFLFEYFSETQRNKGNFPGRFSGRQFSNSRSEMNVSTLELGDSALYLCASSDPRGGLNEKLFFGSGTQLSVL.